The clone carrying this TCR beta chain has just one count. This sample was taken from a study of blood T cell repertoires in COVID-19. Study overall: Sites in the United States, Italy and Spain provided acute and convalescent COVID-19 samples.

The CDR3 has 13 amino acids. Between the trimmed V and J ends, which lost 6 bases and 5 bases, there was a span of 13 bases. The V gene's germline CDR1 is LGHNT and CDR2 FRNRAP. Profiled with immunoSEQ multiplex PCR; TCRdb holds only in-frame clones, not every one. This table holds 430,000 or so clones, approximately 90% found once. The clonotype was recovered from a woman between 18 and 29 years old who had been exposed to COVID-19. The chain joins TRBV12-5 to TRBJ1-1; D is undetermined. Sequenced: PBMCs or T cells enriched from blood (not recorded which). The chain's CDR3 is CASGEGRSTEAFF. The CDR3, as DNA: TGTGCTAGTGGGGAGGGCAGGTCTACTGAAGCTTTCTTT.